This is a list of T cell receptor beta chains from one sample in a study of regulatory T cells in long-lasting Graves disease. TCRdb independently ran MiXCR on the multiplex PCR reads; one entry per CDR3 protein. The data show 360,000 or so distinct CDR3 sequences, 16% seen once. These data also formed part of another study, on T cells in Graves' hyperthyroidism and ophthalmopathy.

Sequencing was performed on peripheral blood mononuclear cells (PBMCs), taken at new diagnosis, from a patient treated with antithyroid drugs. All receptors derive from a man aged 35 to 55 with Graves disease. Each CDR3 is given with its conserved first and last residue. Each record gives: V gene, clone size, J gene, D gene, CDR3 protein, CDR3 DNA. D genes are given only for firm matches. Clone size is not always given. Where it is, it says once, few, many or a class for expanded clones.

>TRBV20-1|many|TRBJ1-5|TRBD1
CSATGEANQPQHF
TGCAGTGCCACAGGGGAGGCCAATCAGCCCCAGCATTTT
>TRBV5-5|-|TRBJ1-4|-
CASSSDYSREKLFF
TGTGCCAGCAGCTCTGATTATTCACGGGAAAAACTGTTTTTT
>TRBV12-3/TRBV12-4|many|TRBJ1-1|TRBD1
CASSPYGQAMSEAFF
TGTGCCAGCAGTCCATACGGACAGGCGATGTCTGAAGCTTTCTTT
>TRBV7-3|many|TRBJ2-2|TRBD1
CASSPQGAVTGELFF
TGTGCCAGCAGCCCACAGGGGGCAGTCACCGGGGAGCTGTTTTTT
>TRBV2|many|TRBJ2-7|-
CASSGQFGGEQYF
TGTGCCAGCAGTGGACAGTTTGGGGGCGAGCAGTACTTC
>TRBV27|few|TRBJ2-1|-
CASSLKVSGGQSPPAGQFF
TGTGCCAGCAGTTTAAAAGTTTCGGGGGGACAGTCCCCACCTGCTGGTCAGTTCTTC
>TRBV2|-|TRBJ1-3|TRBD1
CASSANRGSAGNTIYF
TGTGCCAGCAGTGCAAACAGGGGAAGCGCTGGAAACACCATATATTTT
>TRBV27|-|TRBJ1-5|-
CASSGAGGNQPQHF
TGTGCCAGCTCCGGGGCGGGTGGTAATCAGCCCCAGCATTTT
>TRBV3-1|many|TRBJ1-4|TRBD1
CASSQRQGHEKLFF
TGTGCCAGCAGCCAGAGACAGGGCCATGAAAAACTGTTTTTT
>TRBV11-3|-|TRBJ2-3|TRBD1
CASSLRQGSTDTQYF
TGTGCCAGCAGCCTACGACAGGGTAGCACAGATACGCAGTATTTT
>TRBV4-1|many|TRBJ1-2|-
CASSQAPTTVYGYTF
TGCGCCAGCAGCCAAGCCCCGACAACCGTCTATGGCTACACCTTC
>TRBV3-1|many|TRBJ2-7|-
CASSPGPYEQYF
TGTGCCAGCAGCCCTGGGCCCTACGAGCAGTACTTC
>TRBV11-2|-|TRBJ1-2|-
CASSLDPGGGYGYTF
TGTGCCAGCAGCTTAGATCCAGGCGGAGGTTATGGCTACACCTTC
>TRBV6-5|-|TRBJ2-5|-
CASSYSPGPQETQYF
TGTGCCAGCAGTTACTCGCCCGGCCCCCAAGAGACCCAGTACTTC
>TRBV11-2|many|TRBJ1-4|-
CASSRTWAFGEKLFF
TGTGCCAGCAGCAGGACGTGGGCCTTCGGTGAAAAACTGTTTTTT
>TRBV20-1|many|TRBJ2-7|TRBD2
CSASFGGVGGGSYEQYF
TGCAGTGCTAGTTTCGGCGGGGTCGGCGGGGGGAGCTACGAGCAGTACTTC
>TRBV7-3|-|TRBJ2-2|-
CASSLSWVASTGELFF
TGTGCCAGCAGCTTAAGCTGGGTAGCGTCGACCGGGGAGCTGTTTTTT
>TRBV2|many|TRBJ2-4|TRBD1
CASKGQGIAKNIQYF
TGTGCCAGCAAAGGACAGGGGATCGCCAAAAACATTCAGTACTTC
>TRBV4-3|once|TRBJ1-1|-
CASSQDAGGRPEAFF
TGCGCCAGCAGCCAAGATGCGGGGGGGAGGCCTGAAGCTTTCTTT